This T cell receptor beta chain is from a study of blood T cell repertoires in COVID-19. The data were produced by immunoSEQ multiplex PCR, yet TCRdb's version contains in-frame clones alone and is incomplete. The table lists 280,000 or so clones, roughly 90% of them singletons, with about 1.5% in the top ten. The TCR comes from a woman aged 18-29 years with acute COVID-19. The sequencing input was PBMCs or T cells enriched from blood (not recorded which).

The CDR3 DNA sequence: TGTGCCAGCAGTAAATCCCAGAACACCGGGGAGCTGTTTTTT. Protein sequence: CASSKSQNTGELFF. The chain is built from TRBV27 and TRBJ2-2; no firm D call. Germline V gene data show CDR1 as MNHEY and CDR2 as SMNVEV (reference sequence). This CDR3 is built from 14 residues. V was cut by 5 bases and J by 1 base, with 8 bases left in between.